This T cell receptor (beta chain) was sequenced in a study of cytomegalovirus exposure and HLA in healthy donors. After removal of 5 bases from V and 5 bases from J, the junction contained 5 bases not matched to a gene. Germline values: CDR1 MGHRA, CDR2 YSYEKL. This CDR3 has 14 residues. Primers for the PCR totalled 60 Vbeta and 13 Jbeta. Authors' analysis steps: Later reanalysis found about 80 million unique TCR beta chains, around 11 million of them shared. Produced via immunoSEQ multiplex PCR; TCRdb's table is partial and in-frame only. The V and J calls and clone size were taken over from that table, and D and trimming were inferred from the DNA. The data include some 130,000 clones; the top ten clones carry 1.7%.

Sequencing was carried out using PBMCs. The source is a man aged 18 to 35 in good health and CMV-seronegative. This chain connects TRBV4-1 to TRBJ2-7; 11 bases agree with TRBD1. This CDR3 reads CASSSRTGGHEQYF. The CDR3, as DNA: TGCGCCAGCAGCTCTAGGACAGGGGGCCACGAGCAGTACTTC.